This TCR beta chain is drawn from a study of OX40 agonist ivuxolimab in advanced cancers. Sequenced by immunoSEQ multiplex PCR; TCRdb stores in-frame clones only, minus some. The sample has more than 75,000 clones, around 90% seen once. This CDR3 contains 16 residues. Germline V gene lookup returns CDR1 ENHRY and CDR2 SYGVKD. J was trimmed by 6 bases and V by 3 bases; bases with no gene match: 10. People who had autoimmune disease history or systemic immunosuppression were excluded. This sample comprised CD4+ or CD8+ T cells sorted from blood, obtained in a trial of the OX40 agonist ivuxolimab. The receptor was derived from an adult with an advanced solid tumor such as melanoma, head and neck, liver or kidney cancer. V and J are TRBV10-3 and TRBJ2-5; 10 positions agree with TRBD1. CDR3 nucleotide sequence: TGTGCCATCAGTGAAGGGACAGGGGCTCGGACAAAGACCCAGTACTTC. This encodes CAISEGTGARTKTQYF.